Listed here are 26 T cell receptor beta chains from one sample, sequenced in a study of blood T cells in healthy people across ages. With a J-beta primer mix and a sample-barcoded 5' primer, a second PCR ran 7 to 11 cycles. TCRdb processed the 5' RACE reads anew with MiXCR; each CDR3 protein has one entry. The profile covers roughly 500,000 distinct CDR3 sequences, with roughly 28% appearing a single time and about 18% taken by the ten largest. Sequencing used blood. Receptor source: a woman in her seventies in good health.

This clonotype was counted a few times. The chain joins TRBV25-1 to TRBJ1-2, with 7 bases fitting TRBD1. The junction had 9 bases not matched to a gene; V was cut back by 6 bases and J by 8 bases. The germline gives CDR1 MGHDK, CDR2 SYGVNS. The CDR3 totals 13 residues. The CDR3 DNA reads as TGTGCCAGCAGACAAGGACAGGCCGACGGCTACACCTTC. It specifies CASRQGQADGYTF.

The chain links TRBV4-2 to TRBJ2-7; D unresolved. Trimming took 0 bases from V and 1 from J, leaving 7 bases between them. CDR1 and CDR2 (germline): LGHNA, YNFKEQ. The CDR3 covers 14 residues. The DNA of the CDR3 is TGTGCCAGCAGCCAAGAGGCCTCATCCTACGAGCAGTACTTC. This translates into CASSQEASSYEQYF.

The rearrangement joins TRBV7-3 to TRBJ2-3; D uncertain. The CDR3 is 14 residues long. CDR1 and CDR2 (germline): SGHTA, FQGTGA. V dropped 2 bases and J dropped 3 bases, with 9 bases sitting between them. The CDR3 coding sequence is TGTGCCAGCAGCTTAGATAAGGGTACAGATACGCAGTATTTT. Translating gives CASSLDKGTDTQYF.

The rearrangement joins TRBV20-1 to TRBJ2-7; 8 bases are a match to TRBD2. The CDR3 extends over 15 amino acids. Trimming took 2 bases from V and 2 from J; bases not matched to a gene: 8. In germline, CDR1 is DFQATT, CDR2 SNEGSKA (reference sequence). The CDR3 reads CSARPIAGSTYEQYF. CDR3 in DNA: TGCAGTGCTAGACCAATAGCGGGAAGCACCTACGAGCAGTACTTC.

This clonotype has a count of ten or more. The chain employs TRBV12-3 or TRBV12-4 and TRBJ1-2; 8 positions match TRBD1. Trimming cost V 6 bases and J 8 bases; bases outside gene matches: 11. This CDR3 has 14 residues. The CDR3 DNA is TGTGCCAGCAGCCCGAAACCGGACAGGGTCGGCTACACCTTC. Its translation: CASSPKPDRVGYTF.

The rearrangement links TRBV18 to TRBJ1-2, with TRBD1 matching over 7 bases. Germline loops: CDR1 KGHSH, CDR2 LQKENI. The CDR3 length is 12 residues. Germline trimming cut 5 bases from V and 7 bases from J; bases unmatched to any gene: 4. DNA for the CDR3: TGTGCCAGCTCAACAGGGGACCTTGGCTACACCTTC. Amino acids: CASSTGDLGYTF.

The gene calls are TRBV11-2 and TRBJ2-3; D ambiguous. The length of the CDR3 is 14 residues. Deletions cut 5 bases from V and 4 bases from J, with 13 bases between. The germline V gene encodes CDR1 SGHAT and CDR2 FQNNGV. CDR3 sequence reads: CASSPQPTADTQYF. The CDR3 nucleotides read TGTGCCAGCAGCCCCCAGCCGACGGCAGATACGCAGTATTTT. Combining the CDR3 with reference TRBV11-2 and TRBJ2-3 gives the whole variable domain EAGVAQSPRYKIIEKRQSVAFWCNPISGHATLYWYQQILGQGPKLLIQFQNNGVVDDSQLPKDRFSAERLKGVDSTLKIQPAKLEDSAVYLCASSPQPTADTQYFGPGTRLTVL.

In DNA form, the CDR3 reads TGTGCCATCAGGCCCGGGACAGGGATTGGAACTGAAGCTTTCTTT. The encoded protein is CAIRPGTGIGTEAFF. This sequence joins TRBV10-3 and TRBJ1-1; TRBD1 matches 9 bases. The CDR3 runs 15 residues. With V trimmed by 6 bases and J by 5 bases, 10 bases remained unmatched. From germline, CDR1 is ENHRY and CDR2 SYGVKD.

This rearrangement joins TRBV3-1 to TRBJ2-1; 10 bases match TRBD2. CDR3 length equals 16 residues. CDR1 and CDR2 (germline): LGHDT, YNNKEL (reference sequence). J was trimmed by 4 bases and V by 0 bases; bases with no gene match: 3. The CDR3 DNA is TGTGCCAGCAGCCAAGATGAACTAGCGGGATACAATGAGCAGTTCTTC. This codes for CASSQDELAGYNEQFF.

This clonotype was counted between two and nine times. The J gene is TRBJ2-5, the V gene TRBV29-1; perhaps TRBD1 as D (6 bases). Germline V gene data show CDR1 as SQVTM and CDR2 as ANQGSEA. With 6 bases removed from V and 5 bases from J, the gap between germline ends came to 19 bases. This CDR3 has 14 amino acids. The CDR3 is CSVRPGHRTETQYF. CDR3 coding DNA: TGCAGCGTCCGTCCGGGACATCGTACGGAGACCCAGTACTTC.

The chain couples TRBV15 to TRBJ2-2, with D unclear. V lost 0 bases and J 4 bases, leaving 9 bases between the germline ends. Germline loops: CDR1 LNHNV, CDR2 YYDKDF (reference sequence). The CDR3 is 15 residues long. CDR3 loop: CATSRDLPGTGELFF. As DNA, the CDR3 is TGTGCCACCAGCAGAGATTTGCCTGGCACCGGGGAGCTGTTTTTT.

The V gene is TRBV19, the J gene TRBJ2-3, with no clear D. Trimming shortened V by 6 bases and J by 8 bases, and 6 bases separated the two germline ends. CDR1 is LNHDA, CDR2 SQIVND, per germline (reference sequence). This CDR3 is built from 10 residues. The CDR3 nucleotides are TGTGCCAGTAGCAGTTCTACGCAGTATTTT. The encoded protein is CASSSSTQYF.

The chain uses TRBV7-2 and TRBJ1-2; 7 bases are shared with TRBD1. V was clipped by 0 bases and J by 5 bases; unmatched bases: 0. This CDR3 is built from 13 residues. Looked up from germline, CDR1 is SGHTA and CDR2 is FQGNSA. Here the CDR3 DNA reads TGTGCCAGCAGCTTAGCGGGACAGTATGGCTACACCTTC. Protein product: CASSLAGQYGYTF.

The chain links TRBV6-6 to TRBJ2-1; 14 bases match TRBD2. With V trimmed by 4 bases and J by 8 bases, 7 bases remained unmatched. Germline V gives CDR1 MNHNY, CDR2 SVGAGI (reference sequence). The CDR3 covers 16 residues. The CDR3 DNA reads as TGTGCCAGCAGTTGGGGACTAGCGGGGGCCGAGGATGAGCAGTTCTTC. Protein sequence: CASSWGLAGAEDEQFF.

This clonotype was observed a handful of times. V and J are TRBV5-4 and TRBJ1-1, with 11 positions matching TRBD1. After removal of 3 bases from V and 8 bases from J, the junction contained 12 bases not matched to a gene. The CDR3 covers 16 residues. Germline CDR1 and CDR2: SGHNT and YYREEE (reference sequence). The CDR3 region has the DNA TGTGCCAGCAGCTCATGGGACAGGGGGAGCCCCGGGGAAGCTTTCTTT. Its translation is CASSSWDRGSPGEAFF.

This chain connects TRBV5-1 to TRBJ1-4; D is unresolved. The germline V and J ends were trimmed by 3 bases and 8 bases, with 8 bases remaining between them. This CDR3 spans 12 amino acids. Germline V gene data show CDR1 as SGHRS and CDR2 as YFSETQ. CDR3 DNA sequence: TGCGCCAGCAGCTCTGGAACCGAAAAACTGTTTTTT. Its translation is CASSSGTEKLFF.

This clonotype has more than one count but fewer than ten. The chain employs TRBV6-1 and TRBJ2-1; 9 bases are a match to TRBD2. V shed 7 bases, J shed 3 bases, and the junction held 1 base outside the gene matches. The CDR3 length is 13 residues. Germline CDR1 and CDR2: MNHNS and SASEGT. Here the CDR3 reads CASTTSGYNEQFF. The CDR3 DNA sequence: TGTGCCAGCACGACTAGCGGCTACAATGAGCAGTTCTTC.

CDR3 sequence: CSARDLGSRREKLFF. The CDR3 bases are TGCAGTGCTAGAGATTTAGGGAGCCGGCGTGAAAAACTGTTTTTT. The rearrangement joins TRBV20-1 to TRBJ1-4; no firm D call. V was clipped by 0 bases and J by 7 bases, with 15 bases between them. Germline CDR1 and CDR2: DFQATT and SNEGSKA (reference sequence). This CDR3 has 15 residues.

This clonotype was observed at least ten times. The rearrangement links TRBV29-1 to TRBJ2-1; D is undetermined. The CDR3 has 11 residues. V dropped 4 bases and J dropped 4 bases, with 5 bases sitting between them. CDR1 is SQVTM, CDR2 ANQGSEA, per germline. The CDR3 DNA reads as TGCAGCGTTGCGAATTACAATGAGCAGTTCTTC. Translating gives CSVANYNEQFF.

Points on this clonotype: One junction end does not reproduce the germline sequence, and a read error may be involved. V gene TRBV7-8 combines with J gene TRBJ1-3; 7 nucleotides line up with TRBD1. CDR3 length: 17 amino acids. Per the germline V gene, CDR1 is SGHVS and CDR2 is FQNEAQ. The CDR3 protein is CASSLAPTGSTGNTTYF. In DNA, the CDR3 is TGTGCCAGCAGCTTAGCCCCGACAGGGAGTACCGGAAACACCACATATTTT.

This clonotype was seen only a few times. This chain uses TRBV12-3 or TRBV12-4 with TRBJ1-3; no reliable D call. The CDR3 spans 16 residues. V gave up 5 bases and J gave up 0 bases, with 14 bases separating them. This CDR3 reads CASSARRAGSGNTIYF. The CDR3 region has the DNA TGTGCCAGCAGTGCGCGCCGGGCAGGCTCTGGAAACACCATATATTTT.

J is TRBJ1-2 and V is TRBV2, with a weak D call TRBD1 (5 bases). V lost 6 bases to trimming and J lost 7 bases, with 18 bases between them. This CDR3 has 14 amino acids. Per the germline V gene, CDR1 is SNHLY and CDR2 is FYNNEI. CDR3 residues: CASRFAGLKSGYTF. DNA of the CDR3: TGTGCCAGCAGGTTCGCAGGGTTAAAGAGTGGCTACACCTTC.

This chain joins TRBV18 and TRBJ2-3; TRBD1 agrees at 8 bases. Gene TRBJ1-5 matches the end of the DNA better, so the J call may be wrong. The CDR3 extends over 14 amino acids. Germline V gives CDR1 KGHSH, CDR2 LQKENI. CDR3 nucleotides: TGTGCCAGCACCGGACAGGGCGTCACAGATACGCAGCATTTT. Translation gives CASTGQGVTDTQHF.

This clonotype was seen more than once but under ten times. The chain joins TRBV5-1 to TRBJ2-5, with 7 positions matching TRBD2. The V segment lost 5 bases and the J segment 4 bases; nucleotides outside the gene matches: 11. The CDR3 is 15 residues long. Germline V lookup: CDR1 SGHRS, CDR2 YFSETQ. CDR3 nucleotide sequence: TGCGCCAGCAGGCCGACCGGGACTATGGGAGAGACCCAGTACTTC. This encodes CASRPTGTMGETQYF.

The chain couples TRBV20-1 to TRBJ1-4, with 7 bases identical to TRBD1. Germline CDR1 and CDR2: DFQATT and SNEGSKA (reference sequence). The junction had 7 bases not matched to a gene; V was cut back by 5 bases and J by 4 bases. This CDR3 contains 14 residues. This CDR3 is CSAFLGQYNEKLFF. CDR3 DNA sequence: TGCAGTGCTTTTCTGGGACAGTATAATGAAAAACTGTTTTTT.

The chain joins TRBV12-3 or TRBV12-4 to TRBJ2-1, with 9 bases aligning to TRBD2. The CDR3 has 16 amino acids. The junction had 15 bases not matched to a gene; V was cut back by 8 bases and J by 7 bases. The chain's CDR3 is CASGGGSGGAGNEQFF. Written as DNA, the CDR3 is TGTGCCAGCGGAGGGGGTAGCGGGGGCGCAGGTAATGAGCAGTTCTTC.